This TCR beta chain was captured in a study of blood T cell repertoires in COVID-19. In the study's own analysis: By means of reference gene primer amplification, nucleated cell counts were estimated. Sequencing used immunoSEQ multiplex PCR; TCRdb keeps in-frame clones, though not all of them. Clone size and the V and J calls come from that table; the DNA yielded D and trimming. The sample has tens of thousands of clones, 80% to 90% seen once. The sample consisted of peripheral blood. The sequence was obtained from a human donor in a cohort sampled during active COVID-19.

CDR3 DNA: TGTGCCAGCAGCCGAAATGGGGGGGCCAAGACCCAGTACTTC. Its protein is CASSRNGGAKTQYF. The chain carries TRBV3-1 (or the pseudogene TRBV3-2) and TRBJ2-5; the D gene is possibly TRBD2 (7 bases). The germline V gene encodes CDR1 LGHDT and CDR2 YNNKEL (reference sequence). The CDR3 loop spans 14 amino acids. V gave up 4 bases and J gave up 6 bases, with 15 bases separating them.